Described below is a single T cell receptor beta chain sequence and its context. The data were obtained in a study of preoperative IRX-2 immunotherapy in early breast cancer. Profiled with immunoSEQ multiplex PCR; TCRdb holds only in-frame clones, not every one. The table shows about 98,000 clones, with more than 80% occurring only once. The treatment: preoperative locoregional IRX-2 cytokine immunotherapy. This phase Ib study tested locoregional IRX-2 cytokine immunotherapy given before surgery. Trimming took 6 bases from V and 3 from J, leaving 20 bases between them. The CDR3 extends over 16 amino acids. Germline CDR1 KGHSH, CDR2 LQKENI.

The receptor comes from a human donor with breast cancer. The chain joins TRBV18 to TRBJ1-2; D is undetermined. The sample here was tumor tissue, taken after IRX-2 immunotherapy. CDR3 nucleotide sequence: TGTGCCAGCTCGAGGACCAGGTGGGGAGAGGACTATGGCTACACCTTC. It codes for CASSRTRWGEDYGYTF.